The next 22 T cell receptor beta chains were all read from a single sample in a study of radiotherapy plus CTLA-4 blockade in lung cancer. Measured with immunoSEQ multiplex PCR; TCRdb has only the in-frame clones, and not every one. Of roughly 50,000 clones in the sample, 65% to 90% were seen once. The sample here was peripheral blood, taken from a patient treated with radiotherapy plus ipilimumab. The source is a human donor with non-small cell lung cancer that progressed on radiotherapy plus ipilimumab. Some clones in this sample may be carry-over from other donors' samples.

The chain couples TRBV5-1 to TRBJ2-1; D possibly corresponds to TRBD2 (7 bases). The CDR3 totals 14 residues. V was cut by 4 bases and J by 7 bases, with 15 bases left in between. Germline CDR1 reads SGHRS; CDR2 reads YFSETQ. CDR3 residues: CASSVGGGGNEQFF. For the CDR3, the DNA is TGCGCCAGCAGCGTGGGCGGGGGCGGTAATGAGCAGTTCTTC.

J is TRBJ1-2 and V is TRBV2; 11 nucleotides align to TRBD1. Germline assignment: CDR1 SNHLY and CDR2 FYNNEI. The CDR3 runs to 12 residues. Losses at the gene ends were 6 bases for V and 8 bases for J; bases not matched to a gene: 2. The CDR3: CASRDRGHGYTF. The CDR3 DNA follows: TGTGCCAGCAGGGACAGGGGGCACGGCTACACCTTC.

This sequence joins TRBV30 and TRBJ1-1; D perhaps matches TRBD1 (6 bases). The CDR3 length is 14 residues. The germline CDR1 and CDR2 sequences are GTSNPN and SVGIG (reference sequence). V was trimmed by 4 bases and J by 1 base, leaving 13 bases between them. CDR3 in amino acids: CAWNRDNRNTEAFF. For the CDR3, the DNA is TGTGCCTGGAACCGGGACAATAGGAACACTGAAGCTTTCTTT.

A few counts support this clone. This chain connects TRBV10-3 to TRBJ2-2; the D gene is possibly TRBD2 (6 bases). Germline assignment: CDR1 ENHRY and CDR2 SYGVKD. The CDR3 is made up of 17 amino acids. Trimming shortened V by 3 bases and J by 4 bases, and 18 bases separated the two germline ends. The DNA of the CDR3 is TGTGCCATCAGTGATACCTTGGAGGGATTTGGCACCGGGGAGCTGTTTTTT. It yields the protein CAISDTLEGFGTGELFF.

Only one count was recorded for this clone. The chain links TRBV5-4 to TRBJ1-5; D is uncertain. Germline V gene lookup returns CDR1 SGHNT and CDR2 YYREEE (reference sequence). The CDR3 covers 14 residues. The V end was cut by 1 base, the J end by 2 bases, with 7 bases between. Here the CDR3 DNA reads TGTGCCAGCAGCTTGATGGAGGGCAATCAGCCCCAGCATTTT. It specifies CASSLMEGNQPQHF.

The chain couples TRBV5-1 to TRBJ2-1; TRBD1 might be the D (5 bases). Germline V gene lookup returns CDR1 SGHRS and CDR2 YFSETQ. V lost 6 bases and J 2 bases, leaving 15 bases between the germline ends. The CDR3 has 15 residues. In DNA, the CDR3 is TGCGCCAGCACCACTCAACCGACAGCCTACAATGAGCAGTTCTTC. Protein sequence: CASTTQPTAYNEQFF.

This chain uses TRBV28 with TRBJ1-1, with 8 bases lining up with TRBD1. Germline V CDR1 and CDR2: MDHEN, SYDVKM. The V and J ends lost 1 base and 6 bases, in that order; junction bases with no gene match: 4. The CDR3 is 14 amino acids. CDR3 DNA sequence: TGTGCCAGCAGTTTATCCAGGGGGCTGGCTGAAGCTTTCTTT. Amino acid sequence: CASSLSRGLAEAFF.

This CDR3 reads CASTFSGTYNEQFF. The CDR3 DNA reads as TGTGCCAGTACTTTTAGCGGGACCTACAATGAGCAGTTCTTC. The rearrangement joins TRBV19 to TRBJ2-1; TRBD2 aligns across 8 bases. There are 14 residues in the CDR3. V gave up 7 bases and J gave up 2 bases; unmatched junction bases: 4. Germline lookup yields CDR1 LNHDA and CDR2 SQIVND (reference sequence).

The rearrangement uses TRBV27 and TRBJ2-1, with 10 bases that match TRBD2. The germline V gene has CDR1 MNHEY and CDR2 SMNVEV (reference sequence). V was clipped by 2 bases and J by 6 bases; unmatched bases: 7. The CDR3 covers 16 residues. The CDR3 is CASSLIRVAGGNEQFF. The CDR3 DNA reads TGTGCCAGCAGTTTAATAAGGGTAGCGGGAGGCAATGAGCAGTTCTTC.

J is TRBJ2-2 and V is TRBV4-3; D is possibly TRBD1 (6 bases). The ends were cut back, 0 bases at V and 4 bases at J, with 15 bases in the middle. Germline CDR1 is LGHNA and CDR2 is YSLEER. The CDR3 extends over 17 amino acids. The CDR3 bases are TGCGCCAGCAGCCAAGAGTTCGCAGGGGCGGGCACCGGGGAGCTGTTTTTT. As protein: CASSQEFAGAGTGELFF.

The genes are TRBV11-2 and TRBJ2-1, with 12 bases identical to TRBD2. The CDR3 has 16 residues. J lost 4 bases, V lost 3 bases, and 4 bases had no gene match. CDR1 is SGHAT, CDR2 FQNNGV, per germline. CDR3 residues: CASSLRLAGVYNEQFF. DNA of the CDR3: TGTGCCAGCAGCTTGAGACTAGCGGGAGTTTACAATGAGCAGTTCTTC. The complete variable domain, with remaining parts taken from reference TRBV11-2 and TRBJ2-1, reads EAGVAQSPRYKIIEKRQSVAFWCNPISGHATLYWYQQILGQGPKLLIQFQNNGVVDDSQLPKDRFSAERLKGVDSTLKIQPAKLEDSAVYLCASSLRLAGVYNEQFFGPGTRLTVL.

The chain has TRBV2 and TRBJ1-5; D unclear. Trimming left V 5 bases short and J 4 bases short, with 9 bases between. There are 13 residues in the CDR3. The germline V gene has CDR1 SNHLY and CDR2 FYNNEI. CDR3 region: CASSLWANQPQHF. The CDR3 DNA sequence: TGTGCCAGCAGTCTTTGGGCGAATCAGCCCCAGCATTTT.

This clone occurred once. V usage is TRBV4-2 and J usage is TRBJ1-2, with a weak D call TRBD1 (5 bases). This CDR3 contains 14 residues. V was trimmed by 0 bases and J by 7 bases, leaving 12 bases between them. Germline loops: CDR1 LGHNA, CDR2 YNFKEQ. CDR3 coding DNA: TGTGCCAGCAGCCAAGACCCGACAGTTCTTGGCTACACCTTC. Translated: CASSQDPTVLGYTF.

The chain combines TRBV27 with TRBJ2-1, with 10 bases lining up with TRBD2. V was pared by 5 bases and J by 4 bases, with 11 bases of the junction left unmatched. This CDR3 has 17 amino acids. Looked up from germline, CDR1 is MNHEY and CDR2 is SMNVEV (reference sequence). For the CDR3, the DNA is TGTGCCAGCAGTCGTTGGGACCTAGCGGGAGAGTACAATGAGCAGTTCTTC. It specifies CASSRWDLAGEYNEQFF.

The V call is TRBV14, the J call TRBJ2-2, with D possibly TRBD2 on 5 matching bases. The CDR3 extends over 15 amino acids. Trimming removed 2 bases at V and 7 bases at J, with 14 bases between. Germline CDR1 is SGHDN and CDR2 is FVKESK. The CDR3 sequence: CASSQITREGGELFF. For the CDR3, the DNA is TGTGCCAGCAGCCAAATTACTAGGGAAGGCGGGGAGCTGTTTTTT.

This chain links TRBV7-8 with TRBJ2-7; D ambiguous. This CDR3 has 13 amino acids. The V gene lost 5 bases and the J gene lost 6 bases, with 14 bases spanning the gap. Germline values: CDR1 SGHVS, CDR2 FQNEAQ. CDR3 bases: TGTGCCAGCAGCCGTGCGGCGAGAGGCGAGCAGTACTTC. This encodes CASSRAARGEQYF.

This clone was found once. The DNA for the CDR3 is TGTGCCTGGAGAGGACTCTATGGCTCCTACAATGAGCAGTTCTTC. Translation: CAWRGLYGSYNEQFF. The V and J genes are TRBV30 and TRBJ2-1; D is possibly TRBD2 (5 bases). The germline V gene has CDR1 GTSNPN and CDR2 SVGIG (reference sequence). The CDR3 runs 15 residues. Between the trimmed V and J ends, which lost 3 bases and 0 bases, there was a span of 12 bases. Full variable domain (remainder filled in from reference TRBV30 and TRBJ2-1): SQTIHQWPATLVQPVGSPLSLECTVEGTSNPNLYWYRQAAGRGLQLLFYSVGIGQISSEVPQNLSASRPQDRQFILSSKKLLLSDSGFYLCAWRGLYGSYNEQFFGPGTRLTVL.

The J gene is TRBJ1-4, the V gene TRBV6-1, with 9 bases lining up with TRBD1. The CDR3 runs 16 residues. V lost 3 bases and J lost 7; bases outside the gene matches: 9. Germline V gives CDR1 MNHNS, CDR2 SASEGT. The CDR3 DNA follows: TGTGCCAGCAGTGAGATTGGGACAGGGCTGGCTGAAAAACTGTTTTTT. Protein: CASSEIGTGLAEKLFF.

The V and J genes are TRBV30 and TRBJ1-5; tentatively, D is TRBD1 (5 bases). The germline V gene has CDR1 GTSNPN and CDR2 SVGIG (reference sequence). The CDR3 length is 13 residues. Trimming took off 1 base at V and 1 base at J, with 5 bases between the two ends. The CDR3 region is CAWSEGSNQPQHF. The CDR3 nucleotides read TGTGCCTGGAGTGAGGGGAGCAATCAGCCCCAGCATTTT.

V usage is TRBV5-6 and J usage is TRBJ1-3, with TRBD1 as a possible D gene (5 bases). This CDR3 contains 16 residues. Germline V lookup: CDR1 SGHDT, CDR2 YYEEEE. Trimming removed 4 bases at V and 0 bases at J, with 14 bases between. For the CDR3, the DNA is TGTGCCAGCAGCCGATCGACAGTGAACTCTGGAAACACCATATATTTT. Translating it yields CASSRSTVNSGNTIYF.

This rearrangement joins TRBV7-2 to TRBJ2-1; 10 bases match TRBD2. Germline CDR1 is SGHTA and CDR2 is FQGNSA. V gave up 5 bases and J gave up 9 bases; unmatched junction bases: 10. This CDR3 spans 15 amino acids. The CDR3 spells CASSSEREGMAEQFF. For the CDR3, the DNA is TGTGCCAGCAGCAGTGAGCGGGAGGGAATGGCTGAGCAGTTCTTC. Full variable domain (remainder filled in from reference TRBV7-2 and TRBJ2-1): GAGVSQSPSNKVTEKGKDVELRCDPISGHTALYWYRQSLGQGLEFLIYFQGNSAPDKSGLPSDRFSAERTGGSVSTLTIQRTQQEDSAVYLCASSSEREGMAEQFFGPGTRLTVL.

The chain has TRBV5-1 and TRBJ1-1, with D possibly TRBD1 on 6 matching bases. The germline CDR1 and CDR2 sequences are SGHRS and YFSETQ. Trimming left V 4 bases short and J 1 base short, with 17 bases between. The length of the CDR3 is 16 residues. CDR3 coding DNA: TGCGCCAGCAGCCCTACACTCGGACAGTGGAACACTGAAGCTTTCTTT. Amino acid sequence: CASSPTLGQWNTEAFF.